This TCR beta chain was found in a study of patients and donors after allogeneic stem cell transplantation. CDR1 is SGHRS, CDR2 YFSETQ, per germline. V was pared by 3 bases and J by 0 bases, with 22 bases between. The CDR3 contains 19 residues. TCRdb re-analysed the RT-PCR reads in MiXCR, keeping a single row per CDR3 protein. The table records some 150,000 distinct CDR3 sequences, approximately 37% of them present only once. This clonotype occurred a few times. The chain recombines TRBV5-1 with TRBJ1-5; TRBD1 is a possible D gene (6 bases). The clonotype originates from a human donor who was either an allogeneic HSCT recipient or a stem cell or donor lymphocyte infusion donor (not recorded which). It is not recorded whose cells these are; they may come from a transplant donor. Sequenced material: blood, either unsorted or a sorted T cell fraction (not recorded which). For the CDR3, the DNA is TGCGCCAGCAGCTCCAGCGGACAGCCCTCCCCGTATAGCAATCAGCCCCAGCATTTT. Translated: CASSSSGQPSPYSNQPQHF.